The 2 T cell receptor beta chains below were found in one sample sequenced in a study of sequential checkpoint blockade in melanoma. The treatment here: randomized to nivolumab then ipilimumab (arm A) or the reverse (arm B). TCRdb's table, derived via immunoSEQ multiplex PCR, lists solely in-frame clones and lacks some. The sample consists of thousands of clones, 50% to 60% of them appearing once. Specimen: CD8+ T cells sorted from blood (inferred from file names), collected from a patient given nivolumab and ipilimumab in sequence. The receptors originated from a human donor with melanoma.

The CDR3: CASSQESGANTGELFF. The CDR3 nucleotides are TGCGCCAGCAGCCAAGAAAGCGGAGCGAACACCGGGGAGCTGTTTTTT. The chain is built from TRBV4-3 and TRBJ2-2, with D tentatively TRBD2 (5 bases). Trimming took off 0 bases at V and 0 bases at J, with 8 bases between the two ends. The V gene's germline CDR1 is LGHNA and CDR2 YSLEER. CDR3 length: 16 residues.

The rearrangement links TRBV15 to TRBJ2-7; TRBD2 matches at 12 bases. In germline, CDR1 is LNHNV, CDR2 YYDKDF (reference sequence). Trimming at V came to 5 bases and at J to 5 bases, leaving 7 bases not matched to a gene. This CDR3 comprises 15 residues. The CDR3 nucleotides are TGTGCCACCAGCGTCCTAGCGGGAGGGCCTGACGAGCAGTACTTC. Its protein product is CATSVLAGGPDEQYF.